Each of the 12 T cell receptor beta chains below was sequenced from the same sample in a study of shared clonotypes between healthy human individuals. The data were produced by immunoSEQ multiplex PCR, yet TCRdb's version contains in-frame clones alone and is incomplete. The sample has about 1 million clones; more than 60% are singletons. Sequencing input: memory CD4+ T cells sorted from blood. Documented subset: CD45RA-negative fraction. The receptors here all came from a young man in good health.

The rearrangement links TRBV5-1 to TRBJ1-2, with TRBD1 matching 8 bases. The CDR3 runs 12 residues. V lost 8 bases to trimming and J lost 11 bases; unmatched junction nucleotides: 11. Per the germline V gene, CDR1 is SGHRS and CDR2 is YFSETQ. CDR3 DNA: TGCGCCAGTGGGACTTGGACAGGGATTTACACCTTC. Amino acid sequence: CASGTWTGIYTF.

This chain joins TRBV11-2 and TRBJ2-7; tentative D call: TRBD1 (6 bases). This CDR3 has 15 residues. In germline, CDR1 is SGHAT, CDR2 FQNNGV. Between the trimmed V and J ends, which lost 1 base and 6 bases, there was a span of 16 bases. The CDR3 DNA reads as TGTGCCAGCAGCTTAGGAACAGGGCCCGGGGTCGAGCAGTACTTC. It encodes CASSLGTGPGVEQYF.

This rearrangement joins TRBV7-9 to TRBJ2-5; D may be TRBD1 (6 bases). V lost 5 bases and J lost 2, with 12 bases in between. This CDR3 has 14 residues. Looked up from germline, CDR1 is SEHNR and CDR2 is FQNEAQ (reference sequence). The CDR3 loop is CASSRGTVQETQYF. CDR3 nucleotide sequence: TGTGCCAGCAGCAGGGGGACGGTACAAGAGACCCAGTACTTC.

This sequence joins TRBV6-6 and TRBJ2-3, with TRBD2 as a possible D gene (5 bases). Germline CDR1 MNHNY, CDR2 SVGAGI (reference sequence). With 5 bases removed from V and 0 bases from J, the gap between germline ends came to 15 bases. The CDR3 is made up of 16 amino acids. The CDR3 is CASSPGRRTSTDTQYF. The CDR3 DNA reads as TGTGCCAGCAGTCCAGGACGCCGGACTAGCACAGATACGCAGTATTTT.

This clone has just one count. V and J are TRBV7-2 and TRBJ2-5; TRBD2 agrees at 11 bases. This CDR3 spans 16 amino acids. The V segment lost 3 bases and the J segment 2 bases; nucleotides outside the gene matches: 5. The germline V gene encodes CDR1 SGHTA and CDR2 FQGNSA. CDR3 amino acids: CASSLSSGRLQETQYF. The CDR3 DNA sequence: TGTGCCAGCAGCTTGTCTAGCGGGAGGTTACAAGAGACCCAGTACTTC.

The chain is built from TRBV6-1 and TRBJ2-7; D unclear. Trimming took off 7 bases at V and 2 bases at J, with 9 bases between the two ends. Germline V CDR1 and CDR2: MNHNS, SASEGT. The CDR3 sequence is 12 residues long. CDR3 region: CASTLPPYEQYF. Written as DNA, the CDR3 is TGTGCCAGCACCCTCCCCCCCTACGAGCAGTACTTC.

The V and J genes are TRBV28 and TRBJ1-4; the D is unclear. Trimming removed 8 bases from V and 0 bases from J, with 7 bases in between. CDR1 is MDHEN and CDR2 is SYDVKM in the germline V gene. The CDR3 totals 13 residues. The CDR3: CASGSATNEKLFF. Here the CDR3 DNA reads TGTGCCAGCGGTAGCGCAACTAATGAAAAACTGTTTTTT.

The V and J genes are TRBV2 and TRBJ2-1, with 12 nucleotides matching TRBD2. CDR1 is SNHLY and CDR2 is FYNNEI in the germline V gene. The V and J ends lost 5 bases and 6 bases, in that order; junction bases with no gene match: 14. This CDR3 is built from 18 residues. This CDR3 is CASSLSPSLAGGLNEQFF. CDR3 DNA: TGTGCCAGCAGTCTATCACCATCACTAGCGGGGGGCCTCAATGAGCAGTTCTTC.

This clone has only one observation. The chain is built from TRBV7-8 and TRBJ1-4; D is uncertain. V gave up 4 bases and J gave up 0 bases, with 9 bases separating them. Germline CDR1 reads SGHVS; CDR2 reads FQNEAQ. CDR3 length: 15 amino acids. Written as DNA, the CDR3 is TGTGCCAGCAGCTCCGCAGTTGCAACTAATGAAAAACTGTTTTTT. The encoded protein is CASSSAVATNEKLFF.

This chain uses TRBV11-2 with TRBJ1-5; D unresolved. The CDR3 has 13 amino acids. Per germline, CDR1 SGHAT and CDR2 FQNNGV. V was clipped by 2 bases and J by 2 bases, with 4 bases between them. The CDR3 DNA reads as TGTGCCAGCAGCTTAATGCGCAATCAGCCCCAGCATTTT. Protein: CASSLMRNQPQHF.

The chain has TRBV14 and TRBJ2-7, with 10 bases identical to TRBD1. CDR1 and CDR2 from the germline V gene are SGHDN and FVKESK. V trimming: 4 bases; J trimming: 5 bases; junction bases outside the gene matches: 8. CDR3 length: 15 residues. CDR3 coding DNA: TGTGCCAGCAGCCTAAACCGGGACAGGGGCAACGAGCAGTACTTC. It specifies CASSLNRDRGNEQYF.

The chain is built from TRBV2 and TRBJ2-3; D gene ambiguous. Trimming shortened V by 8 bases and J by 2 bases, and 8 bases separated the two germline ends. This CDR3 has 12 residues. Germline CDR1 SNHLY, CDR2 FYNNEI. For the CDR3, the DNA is TGTGCCAGCGTCGGAGCCACAGATACGCAGTATTTT. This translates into CASVGATDTQYF.